This T cell receptor (beta chain) was sequenced in a study of long-term antiretroviral therapy in people with HIV. Study findings and constraints: Older ART regimens were possibly in use when the blood was collected between about 2003 and 2018.

A v3.0 immunoSEQ assay was performed at survey level. Assay: immunoSEQ multiplex PCR; the TCRdb copy retains only in-frame clones and omits some. The table has about 20,000 clones, about nine tenths seen once. This clone ranks as medium-sized (0.01 to 0.1%). What it recognizes is unknown. The germline gives CDR1 SGHRS, CDR2 YFSETQ. The CDR3 runs to 16 residues. Trimming left V 0 bases short and J 7 bases short, with 14 bases between. V and J are TRBV5-1 and TRBJ1-6; D perhaps matches TRBD1 (6 bases). This sequence was found in a woman aged 25 to 39 with HIV. The source was unsorted PBMCs, collected 4.4 years before starting antiretroviral therapy. CDR3 sequence reads: CASSLEDSVSNSPLHF. The CDR3 DNA reads as TGCGCCAGCAGCTTGGAGGACAGCGTATCAAATTCACCCCTCCACTTT.